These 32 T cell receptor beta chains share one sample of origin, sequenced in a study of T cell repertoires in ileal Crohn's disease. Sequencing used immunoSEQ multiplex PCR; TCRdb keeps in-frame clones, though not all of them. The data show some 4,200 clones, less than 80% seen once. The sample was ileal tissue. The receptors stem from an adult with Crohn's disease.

For the CDR3, the DNA is TGCACCAGCAGCCCCCGGACAGGGTTCCCCTACGAGCAGTACTTC. Amino acid sequence: CTSSPRTGFPYEQYF. The gene calls are TRBV1 and TRBJ2-7; the table gives TRBD1 as D, unverified against the DNA. TRBV1 is marked as a pseudogene. This CDR3 comprises 15 residues.

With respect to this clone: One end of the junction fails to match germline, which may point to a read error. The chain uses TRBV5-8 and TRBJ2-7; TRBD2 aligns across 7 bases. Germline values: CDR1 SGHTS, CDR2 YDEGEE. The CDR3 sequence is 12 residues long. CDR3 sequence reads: CASSLWEGPRNF. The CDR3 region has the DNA TGTGCCAGCAGTCTATGGGAGGGCCCCAGGAACTTC.

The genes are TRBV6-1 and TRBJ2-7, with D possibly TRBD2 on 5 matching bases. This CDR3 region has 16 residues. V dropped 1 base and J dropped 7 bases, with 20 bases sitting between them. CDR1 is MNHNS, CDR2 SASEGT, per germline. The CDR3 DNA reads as TGTGCCAGCAGTGAAGGAGGAGCGGTCCTTTCGGGGGAGCAGTACTTC. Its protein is CASSEGGAVLSGEQYF.

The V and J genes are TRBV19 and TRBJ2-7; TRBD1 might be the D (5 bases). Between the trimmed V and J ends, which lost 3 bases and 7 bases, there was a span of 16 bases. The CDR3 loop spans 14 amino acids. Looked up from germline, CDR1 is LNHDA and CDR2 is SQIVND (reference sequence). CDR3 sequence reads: CASSIQGVPREQYF. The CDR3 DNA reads TGTGCCAGTAGTATCCAAGGGGTCCCGAGAGAGCAGTACTTC.

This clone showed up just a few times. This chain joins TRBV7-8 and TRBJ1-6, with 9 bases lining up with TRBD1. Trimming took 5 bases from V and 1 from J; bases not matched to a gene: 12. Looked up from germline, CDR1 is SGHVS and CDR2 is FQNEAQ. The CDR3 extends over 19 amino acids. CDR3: CASSTPGQGGRSYNSPLHF. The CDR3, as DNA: TGTGCCAGCAGCACGCCGGGACAGGGCGGGAGGTCCTATAATTCACCCCTCCACTTT.

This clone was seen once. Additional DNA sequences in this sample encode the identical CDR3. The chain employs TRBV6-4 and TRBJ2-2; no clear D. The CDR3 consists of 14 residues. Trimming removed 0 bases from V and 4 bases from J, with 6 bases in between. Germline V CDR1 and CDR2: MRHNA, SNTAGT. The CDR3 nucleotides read TGTGCCAGCAGTGACTCGTACAGCACCGGGGAGCTGTTTTTT. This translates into CASSDSYSTGELFF.

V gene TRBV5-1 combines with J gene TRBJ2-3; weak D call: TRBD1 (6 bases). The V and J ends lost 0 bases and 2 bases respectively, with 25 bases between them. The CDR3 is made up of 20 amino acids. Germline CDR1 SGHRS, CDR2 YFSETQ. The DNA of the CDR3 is TGCGCCAGCAGCTTGGATGGGGCCCCCGGGGCCCCAGGGGACACAGATACGCAGTATTTT. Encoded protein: CASSLDGAPGAPGDTDTQYF. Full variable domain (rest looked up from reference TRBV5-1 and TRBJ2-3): KAGVTQTPRYLIKTRGQQVTLSCSPISGHRSVSWYQQTPGQGLQFLFEYFSETQRNKGNFPGRFSGRQFSNSRSEMNVSTLELGDSALYLCASSLDGAPGAPGDTDTQYFGPGTRLTVL.

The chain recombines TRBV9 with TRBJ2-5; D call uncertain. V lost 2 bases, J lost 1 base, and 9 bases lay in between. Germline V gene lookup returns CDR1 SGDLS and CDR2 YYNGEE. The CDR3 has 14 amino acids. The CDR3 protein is CASSVGSPQETQYF. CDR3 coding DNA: TGTGCCAGCAGCGTGGGCTCGCCCCAAGAGACCCAGTACTTC. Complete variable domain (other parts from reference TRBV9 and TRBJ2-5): DSGVTQTPKHLITATGQRVTLRCSPRSGDLSVYWYQQSLDQGLQFLIQYYNGEERAKGNILERFSAQQFPDLHSELNLSSLELGDSALYFCASSVGSPQETQYFGPGTRLLVL.

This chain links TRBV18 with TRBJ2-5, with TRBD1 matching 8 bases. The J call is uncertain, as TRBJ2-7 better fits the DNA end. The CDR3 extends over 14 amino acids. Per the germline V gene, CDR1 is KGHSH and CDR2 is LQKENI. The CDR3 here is CASSPLQGAHEQYF. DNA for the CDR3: TGTGCCAGCTCACCTCTTCAGGGGGCCCACGAGCAGTACTTC.

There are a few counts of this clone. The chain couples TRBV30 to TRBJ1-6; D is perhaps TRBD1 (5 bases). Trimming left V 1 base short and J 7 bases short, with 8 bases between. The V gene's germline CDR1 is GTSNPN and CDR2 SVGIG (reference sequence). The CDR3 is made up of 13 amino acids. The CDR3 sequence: CAWSGQGNSPLHF. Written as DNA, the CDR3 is TGTGCCTGGAGTGGGCAGGGAAATTCACCCCTCCACTTT.

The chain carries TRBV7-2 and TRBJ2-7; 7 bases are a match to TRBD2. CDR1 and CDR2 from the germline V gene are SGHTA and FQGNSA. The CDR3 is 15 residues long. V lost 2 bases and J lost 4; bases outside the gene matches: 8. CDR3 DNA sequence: TGTGCCAGCAGCTTAAATCTAGCGGCAACGTACGAGCAGTACTTC. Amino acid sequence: CASSLNLAATYEQYF.

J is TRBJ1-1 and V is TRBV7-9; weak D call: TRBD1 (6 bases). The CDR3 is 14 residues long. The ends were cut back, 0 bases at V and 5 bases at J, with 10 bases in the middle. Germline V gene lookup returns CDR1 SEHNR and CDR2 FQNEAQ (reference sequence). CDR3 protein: CASSLAAGATEAFF. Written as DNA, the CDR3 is TGTGCCAGCAGCTTAGCGGCGGGGGCGACTGAAGCTTTCTTT.

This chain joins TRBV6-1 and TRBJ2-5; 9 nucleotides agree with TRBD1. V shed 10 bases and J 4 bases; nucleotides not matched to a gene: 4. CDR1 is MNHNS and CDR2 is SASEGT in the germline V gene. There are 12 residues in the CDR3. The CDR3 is CAIRTGAETQYF. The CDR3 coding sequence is TGTGCCATCCGGACAGGGGCAGAGACCCAGTACTTC.

In nucleotides, the CDR3 is TGCAGCGGGGGCGAGGCGGACTATAACTATGGCTACACCTTC. This sequence encodes CSGGEADYNYGYTF. V is TRBV29-1 and J is TRBJ1-2, with D perhaps TRBD1 (5 bases). The CDR3 has 14 residues. With 7 bases removed from V and 1 base from J, the gap between germline ends came to 16 bases. Germline V gene data show CDR1 as SQVTM and CDR2 as ANQGSEA.

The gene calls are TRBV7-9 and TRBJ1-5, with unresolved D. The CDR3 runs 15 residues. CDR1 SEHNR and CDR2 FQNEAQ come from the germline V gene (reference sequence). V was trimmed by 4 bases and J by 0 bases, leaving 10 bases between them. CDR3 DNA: TGTGCCAGCAGCTCTAGCAAGTATAGCAATCAGCCCCAGCATTTT. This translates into CASSSSKYSNQPQHF. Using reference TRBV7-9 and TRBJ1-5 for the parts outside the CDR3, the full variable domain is DTGVSQNPRHKITKRGQNVTFRCDPISEHNRLYWYRQTLGQGPEFLTYFQNEAQLEKSRLLSDRFSAERPKGSFSTLEIQRTEQGDSAMYLCASSSSKYSNQPQHFGDGTRLSIL.

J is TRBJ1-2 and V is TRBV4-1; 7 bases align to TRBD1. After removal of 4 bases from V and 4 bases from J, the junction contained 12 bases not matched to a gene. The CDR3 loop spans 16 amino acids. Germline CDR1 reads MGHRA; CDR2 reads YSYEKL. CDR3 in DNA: TGCGCCAGCAGCCCTAGCCTGACGGGACAGTTCTATGGCTACACCTTC. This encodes CASSPSLTGQFYGYTF.

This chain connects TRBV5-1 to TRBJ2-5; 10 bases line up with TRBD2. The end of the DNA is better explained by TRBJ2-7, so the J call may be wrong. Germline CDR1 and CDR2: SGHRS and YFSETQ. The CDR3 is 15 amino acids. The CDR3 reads CASSFSGGKPYEQYF. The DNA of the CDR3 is TGCGCCAGCAGCTTTAGCGGGGGGAAACCCTACGAGCAGTACTTC.

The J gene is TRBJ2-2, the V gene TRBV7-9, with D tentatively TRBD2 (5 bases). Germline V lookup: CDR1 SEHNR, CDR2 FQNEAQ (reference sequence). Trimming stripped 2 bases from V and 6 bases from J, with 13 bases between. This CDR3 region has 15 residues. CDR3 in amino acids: CASSLTTGSSGELFF. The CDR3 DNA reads TGTGCCAGCAGCTTAACTACGGGATCATCCGGGGAGCTGTTTTTT.

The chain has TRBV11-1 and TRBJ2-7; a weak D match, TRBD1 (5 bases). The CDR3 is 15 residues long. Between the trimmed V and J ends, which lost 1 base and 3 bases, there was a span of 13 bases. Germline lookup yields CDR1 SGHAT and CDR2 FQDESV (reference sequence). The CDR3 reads CASSLVGANFYEQYF. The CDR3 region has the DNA TGTGCCAGCAGCTTAGTAGGGGCCAACTTCTACGAGCAGTACTTC. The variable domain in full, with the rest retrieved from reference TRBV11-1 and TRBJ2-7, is EAEVAQSPRYKITEKSQAVAFWCDPISGHATLYWYRQILGQGPELLVQFQDESVVDDSQLPKDRFSAERLKGVDSTLKIQPAELGDSAMYLCASSLVGANFYEQYFGPGTRLTVT.

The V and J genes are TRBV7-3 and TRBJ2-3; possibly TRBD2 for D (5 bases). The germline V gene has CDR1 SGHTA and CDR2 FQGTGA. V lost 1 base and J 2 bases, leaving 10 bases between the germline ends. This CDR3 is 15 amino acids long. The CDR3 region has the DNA TGTGCCAGCAGCTTAAGGGAGCGGACCACAGATACGCAGTATTTT. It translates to CASSLRERTTDTQYF.

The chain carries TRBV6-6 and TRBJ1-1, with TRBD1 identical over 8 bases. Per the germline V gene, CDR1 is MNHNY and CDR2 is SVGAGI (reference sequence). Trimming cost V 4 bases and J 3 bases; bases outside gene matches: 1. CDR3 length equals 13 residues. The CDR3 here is CASSSTGDTEAFF. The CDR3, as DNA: TGTGCCAGCAGTTCGACAGGGGACACTGAAGCTTTCTTT.

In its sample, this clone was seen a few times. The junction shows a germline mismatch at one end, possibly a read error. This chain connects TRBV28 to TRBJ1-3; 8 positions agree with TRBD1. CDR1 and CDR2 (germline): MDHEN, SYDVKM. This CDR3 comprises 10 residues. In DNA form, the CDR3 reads TGTGCCAGCTGGCAGGGGGCCCTGCATTTT. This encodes CASWQGALHF.

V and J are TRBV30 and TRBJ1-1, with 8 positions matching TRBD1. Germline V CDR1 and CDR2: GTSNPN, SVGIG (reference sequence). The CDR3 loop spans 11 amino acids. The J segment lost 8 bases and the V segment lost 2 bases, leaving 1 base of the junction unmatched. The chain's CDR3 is CAWSRDREAFF. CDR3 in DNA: TGTGCCTGGAGTAGGGACAGGGAAGCTTTCTTT. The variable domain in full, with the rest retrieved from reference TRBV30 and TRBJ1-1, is SQTIHQWPATLVQPVGSPLSLECTVEGTSNPNLYWYRQAAGRGLQLLFYSVGIGQISSEVPQNLSASRPQDRQFILSSKKLLLSDSGFYLCAWSRDREAFFGQGTRLTVV.

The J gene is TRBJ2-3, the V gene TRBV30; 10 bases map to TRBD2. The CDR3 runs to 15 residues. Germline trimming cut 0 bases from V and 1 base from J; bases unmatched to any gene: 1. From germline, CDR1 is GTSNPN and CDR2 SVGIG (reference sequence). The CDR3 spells CAWSVGLAGTDTQYF. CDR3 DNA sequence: TGTGCCTGGAGTGTAGGACTAGCGGGCACAGATACGCAGTATTTT.

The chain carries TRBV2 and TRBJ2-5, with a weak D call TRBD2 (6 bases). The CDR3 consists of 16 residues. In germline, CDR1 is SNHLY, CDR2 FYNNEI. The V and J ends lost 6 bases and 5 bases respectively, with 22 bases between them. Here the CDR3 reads CASSLRLGGMGETQYF. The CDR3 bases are TGTGCCAGCAGCTTACGACTAGGCGGGATGGGGGAGACCCAGTACTTC.

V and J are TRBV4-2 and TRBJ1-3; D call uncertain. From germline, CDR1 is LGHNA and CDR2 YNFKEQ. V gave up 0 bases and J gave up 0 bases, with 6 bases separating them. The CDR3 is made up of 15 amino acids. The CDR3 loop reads CASSQEGGSGNTIYF. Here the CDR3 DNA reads TGTGCCAGCAGCCAAGAAGGCGGCTCTGGAAACACCATATATTTT.

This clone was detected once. The CDR3 bases are TGTGCCAGTAGTATCAGGACTAGCGGGAGGGCCAAAGAGACCCAGTACTTC. Translating it yields CASSIRTSGRAKETQYF. The chain employs TRBV19 and TRBJ2-5; 15 positions agree with TRBD2. The germline V gene encodes CDR1 LNHDA and CDR2 SQIVND (reference sequence). This CDR3 has 17 amino acids. Losses at the gene ends were 3 bases for V and 3 bases for J; bases not matched to a gene: 5.

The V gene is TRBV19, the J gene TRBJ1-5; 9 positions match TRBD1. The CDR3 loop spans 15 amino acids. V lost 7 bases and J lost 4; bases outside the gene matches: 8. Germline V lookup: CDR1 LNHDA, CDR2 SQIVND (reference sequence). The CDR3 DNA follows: TGTGCCAGTACCACATTGACAGGGGGAAATCAGCCCCAGCATTTT. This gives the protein CASTTLTGGNQPQHF.

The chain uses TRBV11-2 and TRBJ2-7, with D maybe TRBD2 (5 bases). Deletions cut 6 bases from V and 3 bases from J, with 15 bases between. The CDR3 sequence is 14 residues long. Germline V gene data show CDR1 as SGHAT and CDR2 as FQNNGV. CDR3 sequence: CASRSPSGNYEQYF. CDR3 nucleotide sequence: TGTGCCAGCAGATCGCCCTCGGGGAACTACGAGCAGTACTTC.

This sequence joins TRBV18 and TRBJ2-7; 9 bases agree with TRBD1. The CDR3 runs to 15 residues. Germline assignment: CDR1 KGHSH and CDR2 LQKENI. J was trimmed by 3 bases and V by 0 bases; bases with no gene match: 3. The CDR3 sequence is CASSPPGQGSYEQYF. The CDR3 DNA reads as TGTGCCAGCTCACCACCGGGACAGGGCAGCTACGAGCAGTACTTC.

CDR3 nucleotides: TGTGCCAGCGCTACTAGCGGTTGGAATGAGCAGTTCTTC. Its protein is CASATSGWNEQFF. The chain uses TRBV5-4 and TRBJ2-1, with 8 nucleotides matching TRBD2. Per the germline V gene, CDR1 is SGHNT and CDR2 is YYREEE (reference sequence). Losses at the gene ends were 7 bases for V and 7 bases for J; bases not matched to a gene: 7. This CDR3 region has 13 residues.

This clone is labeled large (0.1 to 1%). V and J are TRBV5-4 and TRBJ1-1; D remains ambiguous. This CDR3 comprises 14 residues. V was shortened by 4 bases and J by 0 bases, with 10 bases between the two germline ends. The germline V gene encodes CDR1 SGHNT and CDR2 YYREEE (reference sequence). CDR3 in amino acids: CASSPTVVNTEAFF. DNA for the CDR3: TGTGCCAGCAGCCCCACGGTTGTGAACACTGAAGCTTTCTTT. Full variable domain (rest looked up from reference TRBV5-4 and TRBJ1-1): ETGVTQSPTHLIKTRGQQVTLRCSSQSGHNTVSWYQQALGQGPQFIFQYYREEENGRGNFPPRFSGLQFPNYSSELNVNALELDDSALYLCASSPTVVNTEAFFGQGTRLTVV.